Shown below are 17 T cell receptor beta chains from a single sample sequenced in a study of blood T cell repertoires in COVID-19. The assay was immunoSEQ multiplex PCR, and TCRdb's table has in-frame clones only and misses some. The table shows roughly 200,000 clones, with 70% to 90% occurring only once. The sample consisted of peripheral blood. These receptors were obtained from a man between 35 and 55 years old with active or convalescent COVID-19.

The chain employs TRBV19 and TRBJ2-7; 10 bases agree with TRBD1. CDR1 and CDR2 (germline): LNHDA, SQIVND (reference sequence). CDR3 length: 14 amino acids. The ends lost 4 bases at V and 2 bases at J; junction bases unmatched: 2. CDR3 sequence reads: CASSRGQGTYEQYF. CDR3 coding DNA: TGTGCCAGTAGTAGGGGACAGGGGACCTACGAGCAGTACTTC.

The J gene is TRBJ2-3, the V gene TRBV7-6; 11 bases match TRBD2. V dropped 5 bases and J dropped 5; count of bases not matched to a gene: 6. The CDR3 runs to 15 residues. Germline-derived CDR1 and CDR2 are SGHVS and FNYEAQ. This CDR3 is CASSPTSGARDTQYF. The CDR3, as DNA: TGTGCCAGCAGCCCGACTAGCGGGGCGCGAGATACGCAGTATTTT. Together with reference TRBV7-6 and TRBJ2-3, the CDR3 gives the full variable domain: GAGVSQSPRYKVTKRGQDVALRCDPISGHVSLYWYRQALGQGPEFLTYFNYEAQQDKSGLPNDRFSAERPEGSISTLTIQRTEQRDSAMYRCASSPTSGARDTQYFGPGTRLTVL.

The chain recombines TRBV7-3 with TRBJ2-3, with TRBD1 matching 8 bases. Germline V gives CDR1 SGHTA, CDR2 FQGTGA. The CDR3 runs to 14 residues. Trimming cost V 10 bases and J 4 bases; bases outside gene matches: 10. The CDR3 bases are TGTGCCACCAAGACAGGGGTCGGAGCAGATACGCAGTATTTT. This gives the protein CATKTGVGADTQYF.

This clone has just a few counts. The chain recombines TRBV4-2 with TRBJ2-1; the D is unclear. Trimming removed 3 bases at V and 10 bases at J, with 19 bases between. The germline gives CDR1 LGHNA, CDR2 YNFKEQ. CDR3 length: 15 amino acids. CDR3 sequence (DNA): TGTGCCAGCAGCCAGTCCCCCCGTGGCGGATTCGAGCAGTTCTTC. It encodes CASSQSPRGGFEQFF.

J is TRBJ1-2 and V is TRBV3-1 (or the pseudogene TRBV3-2); no firm D call. Trimming took 0 bases from V and 4 from J, leaving 12 bases between them. This CDR3 is built from 15 residues. Looked up from germline, CDR1 is LGHDT and CDR2 is YNNKEL (reference sequence). CDR3 in amino acids: CASSQEGRPSYGYTF. In DNA form, the CDR3 reads TGTGCCAGCAGCCAAGAAGGCAGGCCCAGCTATGGCTACACCTTC.

The chain recombines TRBV4-1 with TRBJ1-2; 9 nucleotides agree with TRBD1. The J segment lost 3 bases and the V segment lost 0 bases, leaving 5 bases of the junction unmatched. The length of the CDR3 is 16 residues. Germline V gene lookup returns CDR1 MGHRA and CDR2 YSYEKL. In DNA form, the CDR3 reads TGCGCCAGCAGCCAAGATGCCCGGACAGGGGACTATGGCTACACCTTC. It yields the protein CASSQDARTGDYGYTF.

The chain couples TRBV7-9 to TRBJ2-3, with TRBD1 as a possible D gene (5 bases). Germline lookup yields CDR1 SEHNR and CDR2 FQNEAQ (reference sequence). CDR3 length: 14 amino acids. Trimming took off 5 bases at V and 2 bases at J, with 11 bases between the two ends. In DNA, the CDR3 is TGTGCCAGCAGCGAAGGGGTATCCACAGATACGCAGTATTTT. Translating gives CASSEGVSTDTQYF.

The chain combines TRBV7-8 with TRBJ1-3; tentatively, D is TRBD1 (5 bases). This CDR3 contains 15 residues. V shed 0 bases and J shed 0 bases, with 6 bases lying between them. The germline V gene has CDR1 SGHVS and CDR2 FQNEAQ. In DNA, the CDR3 is TGTGCCAGCAGCTTAGCGGACACCTCTGGAAACACCATATATTTT. Its protein product is CASSLADTSGNTIYF.

The chain uses TRBV11-1 and TRBJ2-5; perhaps TRBD2 as D (5 bases). Trimming cost V 5 bases and J 7 bases, with 14 bases left between them. Germline CDR1 is SGHAT and CDR2 is FQDESV (reference sequence). CDR3 length: 13 amino acids. This chain's CDR3 is CASSGPGSMTQYF. In nucleotides, the CDR3 is TGTGCCAGCAGCGGACCGGGATCCATGACCCAGTACTTC. The variable domain in full, completed from reference TRBV11-1 and TRBJ2-5, reads EAEVAQSPRYKITEKSQAVAFWCDPISGHATLYWYRQILGQGPELLVQFQDESVVDDSQLPKDRFSAERLKGVDSTLKIQPAELGDSAMYLCASSGPGSMTQYFGPGTRLLVL.

For the CDR3, the DNA is TGTGCCAGCACCGTACAGGGGGCCTCTGGCTACACCTTC. Its protein is CASTVQGASGYTF. V and J are TRBV11-2 and TRBJ1-2; TRBD1 matches at 9 bases. Germline loops: CDR1 SGHAT, CDR2 FQNNGV. J was trimmed by 7 bases and V by 7 bases; bases with no gene match: 7. The CDR3 has 13 residues.

The chain links TRBV7-2 to TRBJ1-3, with D hard to call. In germline, CDR1 is SGHTA, CDR2 FQGNSA. CDR3 size: 14 residues. V was cut by 5 bases and J by 2 bases, with 10 bases left in between. For the CDR3, the DNA is TGTGCCAGCAGCCCCCGTCGTCCTGGAAACACCATATATTTT. The encoded protein is CASSPRRPGNTIYF.

Of note for this clone: Other DNA sequences in this sample translate to the same CDR3. The chain employs TRBV7-3 and TRBJ2-3, with D possibly TRBD1 on 6 matching bases. V was trimmed by 0 bases and J by 0 bases, leaving 10 bases between them. The CDR3 runs 16 residues. The germline gives CDR1 SGHTA, CDR2 FQGTGA. The CDR3 DNA is TGTGCCAGCAGCTTAACCGCAGGGGCTAGCACAGATACGCAGTATTTT. It specifies CASSLTAGASTDTQYF.

The chain combines TRBV7-2 with TRBJ2-4; D possibly corresponds to TRBD1 (5 bases). There are 14 residues in the CDR3. Trimming removed 5 bases from V and 1 base from J, with 9 bases in between. The germline gives CDR1 SGHTA, CDR2 FQGNSA. CDR3 nucleotide sequence: TGTGCCAGCAGCGCGACAGCGGCCAAAAACATTCAGTACTTC. Translated: CASSATAAKNIQYF.

This clone has just one count. The chain links TRBV25-1 to TRBJ2-1; D unresolved. In germline, CDR1 is MGHDK, CDR2 SYGVNS. CDR3 length equals 11 residues. V lost 5 bases, J lost 9 bases, and 8 bases lay in between. The CDR3 spells CASSLRFEQFF. The CDR3 region has the DNA TGTGCCAGCAGTCTGAGGTTTGAGCAGTTCTTC.

The chain links TRBV7-9 to TRBJ2-2, with D possibly being TRBD2 (5 bases). V gave up 3 bases and J gave up 11 bases, with 7 bases separating them. The CDR3 is 11 residues long. Germline V gene sequence: CDR1 SEHNR, CDR2 FQNEAQ (reference sequence). CDR3 residues: CASSLGAELFF. The DNA for the CDR3 is TGTGCCAGCAGCTTGGGAGCAGAGCTGTTTTTT.

V is TRBV6-5 and J is TRBJ1-1; D ambiguous. The V end lost 2 bases, the J end lost 4 bases, and 14 bases lay between the germline ends. The CDR3 is 15 residues long. In germline, CDR1 is MNHEY, CDR2 SVGAGI. The CDR3 spells CASSYGRGWSTEAFF. The CDR3 nucleotides read TGTGCCAGCAGTTACGGGAGAGGGTGGAGCACTGAAGCTTTCTTT.

V usage is TRBV28 and J usage is TRBJ2-3, with TRBD2 as a possible D gene (7 bases). Germline CDR1 and CDR2: MDHEN and SYDVKM. This CDR3 is built from 16 residues. Trimming stripped 5 bases from V and 3 bases from J, with 18 bases between. The CDR3 region has the DNA TGTGCCAGCAGTACCAACCGGGGGGCCAGGACAGATACGCAGTATTTT. Translating it yields CASSTNRGARTDTQYF.